The 5 T cell receptor beta chains below were found in one sample sequenced in a study of T cell responses to AZD1222 COVID-19 vaccine. Clones were sequenced by immunoSEQ multiplex PCR, and TCRdb holds only the in-frame ones, with some missing. The sample has 150,000 to 200,000 clones; almost 95% are singletons. Sequences were derived from peripheral blood, sampled on day 0 of AZD1222 vaccination. The receptors derive from an adult in good health.

This rearrangement joins TRBV7-8 to TRBJ1-2; D remains ambiguous. The CDR3 is 13 amino acids. The germline V gene encodes CDR1 SGHVS and CDR2 FQNEAQ. Trimming shortened V by 5 bases and J by 8 bases, and 15 bases separated the two germline ends. The CDR3 region is CASSLRANRGYTF. The CDR3 nucleotides are TGTGCCAGCAGCCTCCGGGCCAATCGGGGCTACACCTTC.

This sequence joins TRBV7-9 and TRBJ1-1; the D gene is possibly TRBD1 (5 bases). V was clipped by 5 bases and J by 4 bases, with 8 bases between them. Looked up from germline, CDR1 is SEHNR and CDR2 is FQNEAQ (reference sequence). The CDR3 has 12 residues. DNA for the CDR3: TGTGCCAGCAGCCCAGGGCTCACTGAAGCTTTCTTT. This gives the protein CASSPGLTEAFF. Full variable domain (missing parts from reference TRBV7-9 and TRBJ1-1): DTGVSQNPRHKITKRGQNVTFRCDPISEHNRLYWYRQTLGQGPEFLTYFQNEAQLEKSRLLSDRFSAERPKGSFSTLEIQRTEQGDSAMYLCASSPGLTEAFFGQGTRLTVV.

In this sample, this clone turned up a few times. The chain is built from TRBV6-5 and TRBJ2-2, with D hard to call. V was cut by 6 bases and J by 2 bases, with 7 bases left in between. Per the germline V gene, CDR1 is MNHEY and CDR2 is SVGAGI. The CDR3 is 13 residues long. The CDR3 region has the DNA TGTGCCAGCAGGATAGGTAACACCGGGGAGCTGTTTTTT. Protein product: CASRIGNTGELFF.

V and J are TRBV7-2 and TRBJ1-2; perhaps TRBD1 as D (5 bases). Germline assignment: CDR1 SGHTA and CDR2 FQGNSA. V was cut by 5 bases and J by 4 bases, with 14 bases left in between. CDR3 length equals 14 residues. The CDR3 DNA reads as TGTGCCAGCAGCCCAGGGTGGGGTCCCTATGGCTACACCTTC. This translates into CASSPGWGPYGYTF.

The rearrangement uses TRBV5-6 and TRBJ2-7; the match to TRBD1 covers 7 bases. The CDR3 consists of 17 residues. Trimming cost V 4 bases and J 7 bases; bases outside gene matches: 20. Germline CDR1 SGHDT, CDR2 YYEEEE. The CDR3 reads CASSGVTKLDRFREQYF. CDR3 sequence (DNA): TGTGCCAGCAGCGGGGTTACGAAATTGGACAGGTTTAGGGAGCAGTACTTC. Drawing the rest from reference TRBV5-6 and TRBJ2-7, the complete variable domain is DAGVTQSPTHLIKTRGQQVTLRCSPKSGHDTVSWYQQALGQGPQFIFQYYEEEERQRGNFPDRFSGHQFPNYSSELNVNALLLGDSALYLCASSGVTKLDRFREQYFGPGTRLTVT.